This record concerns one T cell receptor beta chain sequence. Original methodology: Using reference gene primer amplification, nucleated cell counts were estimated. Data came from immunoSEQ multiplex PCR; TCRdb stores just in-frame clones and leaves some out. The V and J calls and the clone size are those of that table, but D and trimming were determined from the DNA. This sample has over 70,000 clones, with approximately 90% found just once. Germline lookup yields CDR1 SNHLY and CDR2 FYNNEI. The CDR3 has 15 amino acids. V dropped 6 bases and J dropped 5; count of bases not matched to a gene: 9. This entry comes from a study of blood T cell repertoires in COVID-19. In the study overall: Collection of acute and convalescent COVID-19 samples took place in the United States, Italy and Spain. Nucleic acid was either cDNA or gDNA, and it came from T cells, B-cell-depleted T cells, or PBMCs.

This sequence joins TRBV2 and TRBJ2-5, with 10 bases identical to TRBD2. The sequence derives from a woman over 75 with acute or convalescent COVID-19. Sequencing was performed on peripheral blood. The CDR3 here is CASSKLAGNFETQYF. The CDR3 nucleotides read TGTGCCAGCAGCAAACTAGCGGGGAATTTTGAGACCCAGTACTTC.